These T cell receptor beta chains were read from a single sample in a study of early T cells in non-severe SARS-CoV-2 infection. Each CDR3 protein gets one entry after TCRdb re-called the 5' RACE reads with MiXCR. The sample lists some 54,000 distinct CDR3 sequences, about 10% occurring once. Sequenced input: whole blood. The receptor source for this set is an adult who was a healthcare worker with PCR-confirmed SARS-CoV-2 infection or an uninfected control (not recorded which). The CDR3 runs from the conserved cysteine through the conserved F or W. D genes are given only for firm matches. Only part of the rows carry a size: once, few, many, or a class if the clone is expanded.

CDR3nt: TGCGCCAGCAGGGACGGAACGGGATTTAGAGAGACCCAGTACTTC
CDR3aa: CASRDGTGFRETQYF
d_gene: NA
j_gene: TRBJ2-5
abundance: NA
len: 15
v_gene: TRBV5-1

CDR3nt: TGTGCCAGCAGCTTATCGCTGCACACCGGGGAGCTGTTTTTT
CDR3aa: CASSLSLHTGELFF
d_gene: NA
j_gene: TRBJ2-2
abundance: NA
len: 14
v_gene: TRBV11-2

CDR3nt: TGTGCCTGGAGTCCTACACCAGGGTACCAAGAGACCCAGTACTTC
CDR3aa: CAWSPTPGYQETQYF
d_gene: NA
j_gene: TRBJ2-5
abundance: NA
len: 15
v_gene: TRBV30

CDR3nt: TGCAGCGTTGATTTGCGGTACAATGAGCAGTTCTTC
CDR3aa: CSVDLRYNEQFF
d_gene: NA
j_gene: TRBJ2-1
abundance: NA
len: 12
v_gene: TRBV29-1

CDR3nt: TGTGCCAGTAGTGGACCTAGCGGGAGGCGCGGAGATACGCAGTATTTT
CDR3aa: CASSGPSGRRGDTQYF
d_gene: TRBD2
j_gene: TRBJ2-3
abundance: many
len: 16
v_gene: TRBV19

CDR3nt: TGTGCCAGCAGCATACTATTGAACACTGAAGCTTTCTTT
CDR3aa: CASSILLNTEAFF
d_gene: NA
j_gene: TRBJ1-1
abundance: many
len: 13
v_gene: TRBV7-9

CDR3nt: TGTGCCAGTAGTGCGTCGGGACAGGGGGCAGATACGCAGTATTTT
CDR3aa: CASSASGQGADTQYF
d_gene: TRBD1
j_gene: TRBJ2-3
abundance: many
len: 15
v_gene: TRBV19

CDR3nt: TGTGCCAGCGGTGAAGCTGTGGGACAATCCTACGAGCAGTACTTC
CDR3aa: CASGEAVGQSYEQYF
d_gene: NA
j_gene: TRBJ2-7
abundance: NA
len: 15
v_gene: TRBV2

CDR3nt: TGTGCCAGCAGCGCCTGGACAGGGGCTAGCACAGATACGCAGTATTTT
CDR3aa: CASSAWTGASTDTQYF
d_gene: TRBD1
j_gene: TRBJ2-3
abundance: few
len: 16
v_gene: TRBV7-8

CDR3nt: TGTGCCAGCTCGAACGGGGGGAAAGACTCACCCCTCCACTTT
CDR3aa: CASSNGGKDSPLHF
d_gene: NA
j_gene: TRBJ1-6
abundance: many
len: 14
v_gene: TRBV18

CDR3nt: TGTGCCAGCAGCCCAGACAGGGCAACTAATGAAAAACTGTTTTTT
CDR3aa: CASSPDRATNEKLFF
d_gene: TRBD1
j_gene: TRBJ1-4
abundance: many
len: 15
v_gene: TRBV7-2

CDR3nt: TGTGCCAGCAGCTTAGGCGGGACTAGCGGTGGAAACACCATATATTTT
CDR3aa: CASSLGGTSGGNTIYF
d_gene: NA
j_gene: TRBJ1-3
abundance: many
len: 16
v_gene: TRBV5-4

CDR3nt: TGTGCCACCAGCAGACTCTTTGGGGACACTGAAGCTTTCTTT
CDR3aa: CATSRLFGDTEAFF
d_gene: NA
j_gene: TRBJ1-1
abundance: few
len: 14
v_gene: TRBV15

CDR3nt: TGTGCCACCATTAACGGGGGGGTCACCGGGGAGCTGTTTTTT
CDR3aa: CATINGGVTGELFF
d_gene: TRBD2
j_gene: TRBJ2-2
abundance: NA
len: 14
v_gene: TRBV12-3/TRBV12-4

CDR3nt: TGTGCCAGCAGCTACGGGAGCCAAGAGACCCAGTACTTC
CDR3aa: CASSYGSQETQYF
d_gene: NA
j_gene: TRBJ2-5
abundance: few
len: 13
v_gene: TRBV7-2

CDR3nt: TGTGCCAGCAGTCCCACTAGCGGGGCCCGCACAGATACGCAGTATTTT
CDR3aa: CASSPTSGARTDTQYF
d_gene: TRBD2
j_gene: TRBJ2-3
abundance: many
len: 16
v_gene: TRBV12-3/TRBV12-4

CDR3nt: TGTGCCAGCAGGAGACTGTGGGTTGGTGAGCAGTTCTTC
CDR3aa: CASRRLWVGEQFF
d_gene: NA
j_gene: TRBJ2-1
abundance: NA
len: 13
v_gene: TRBV12-3/TRBV12-4

CDR3nt: TGTGCCAGCAGCAAAGGACTAGCGGGAGAAATAGATAGGAATGAGCAGTTCTTC
CDR3aa: CASSKGLAGEIDRNEQFF
d_gene: NA
j_gene: TRBJ2-1
abundance: NA
len: 18
v_gene: TRBV21-1

CDR3nt: TGTGCCAGCAGCCCCAGCCATAGCTCCTACGAGCAGTACTTC
CDR3aa: CASSPSHSSYEQYF
d_gene: NA
j_gene: TRBJ2-7
abundance: many
len: 14
v_gene: TRBV5-6

CDR3nt: TGTGCCAGCAGCCTAGACTGGCTCACCGGGGAGCTGTTTTTT
CDR3aa: CASSLDWLTGELFF
d_gene: NA
j_gene: TRBJ2-2
abundance: once
len: 14
v_gene: TRBV11-2

CDR3nt: TGTGCCAGCAGCTTTGGCTCCGGGAGCGGCACAGATACGCAGTATTTT
CDR3aa: CASSFGSGSGTDTQYF
d_gene: NA
j_gene: TRBJ2-3
abundance: many
len: 16
v_gene: TRBV11-2

CDR3nt: TGTGCCAGCAGACCGGGACAGCAGAATCAGCCCCAGCATTTT
CDR3aa: CASRPGQQNQPQHF
d_gene: TRBD1
j_gene: TRBJ1-5
abundance: NA
len: 14
v_gene: TRBV27

CDR3nt: TGTGCCAAAGGGGGCAGGGGGCATCAGGATCAGCCCCAGCATTTT
CDR3aa: CAKGGRGHQDQPQHF
d_gene: TRBD1
j_gene: TRBJ1-5
abundance: NA
len: 15
v_gene: TRBV7-9

CDR3nt: TGTGCCAGCAGCCCATGGGACAGGGGGAACACTGAAGCTTTCTTT
CDR3aa: CASSPWDRGNTEAFF
d_gene: NA
j_gene: TRBJ1-1
abundance: few
len: 15
v_gene: TRBV21-1

CDR3nt: TGTGCCAGCAGCCGGGGGGACAGTTCCTACAATGAGCAGTTCTTC
CDR3aa: CASSRGDSSYNEQFF
d_gene: NA
j_gene: TRBJ2-1
abundance: NA
len: 15
v_gene: TRBV11-1

CDR3nt: TGTGCCAGCAGCTCCCCCGGGAGGGGCCCTGAAGCTTTCTTT
CDR3aa: CASSSPGRGPEAFF
d_gene: NA
j_gene: TRBJ1-1
abundance: many
len: 14
v_gene: TRBV7-3

CDR3nt: TGTGCCAGCAGCTCGGGACTTTCCGCCGGGCAGTACTTC
CDR3aa: CASSSGLSAGQYF
d_gene: NA
j_gene: TRBJ2-7
abundance: few
len: 13
v_gene: TRBV7-8

CDR3nt: TGTGCTAGCAGCCCCTATGGAGAGACCCAGTACTTC
CDR3aa: CASSPYGETQYF
d_gene: NA
j_gene: TRBJ2-5
abundance: many
len: 12
v_gene: TRBV7-7

CDR3nt: TGCGCCAGCAGCCAAGGGGGACAGATCACAGATACGCAGTATTTT
CDR3aa: CASSQGGQITDTQYF
d_gene: TRBD1
j_gene: TRBJ2-3
abundance: NA
len: 15
v_gene: TRBV4-1

CDR3nt: TGTGCCAGCTCCGCCCTGGGTGGGGGCAATCAGCCCCAGCATTTT
CDR3aa: CASSALGGGNQPQHF
d_gene: NA
j_gene: TRBJ1-5
abundance: NA
len: 15
v_gene: TRBV18